This is a list of T cell receptor beta chains from one sample in a study of blood T cell repertoires in COVID-19. TCRdb keeps only in-frame clones here, not all; method: immunoSEQ multiplex PCR. The profile shows about 250,000 clones, 86% of them singletons. Specimen: peripheral blood. These receptors were obtained from a woman at least 80 years old with COVID-19, enrolled during active disease. Both conserved end residues are part of each CDR3. The order of the fields is V gene, CDR3 protein.

v_gene: TRBV12-3/TRBV12-4
CDR3aa: CASRYGTGNTIYF

v_gene: TRBV5-1
CDR3aa: CASSSQGAVSEKLFF

v_gene: TRBV29-1
CDR3aa: CSVGGGAGDQPQHF

v_gene: TRBV5-1
CDR3aa: CASSSGTKDTDTQYF

v_gene: TRBV28
CDR3aa: CASSGASGVREQFF

v_gene: TRBV5-4
CDR3aa: CASSLAGTSGGQEFF

v_gene: TRBV19
CDR3aa: CASSSTSLKETQYF

v_gene: TRBV9
CDR3aa: CASSVSGIEQPQHF

v_gene: TRBV28
CDR3aa: CASSLVQGFGYTF

v_gene: TRBV5-5
CDR3aa: CASSWDGPTGGGGYTF

v_gene: TRBV7-2
CDR3aa: CASSLGTSGASRLNEQFF

v_gene: TRBV28
CDR3aa: CASNLQGPNYGYTF

v_gene: TRBV7-8
CDR3aa: CASSASGARETQYF

v_gene: TRBV27
CDR3aa: CASSFRPGPYEQYF

v_gene: TRBV6-1
CDR3aa: CASSEVPGEQYF

v_gene: TRBV12-3/TRBV12-4
CDR3aa: CASNTGSEKLFF

v_gene: TRBV19
CDR3aa: CASGGISGNTIYF

v_gene: TRBV11-2
CDR3aa: CASSSTGAPEF

v_gene: TRBV6-2/TRBV6-3
CDR3aa: CASSYAAGGTEAFF

v_gene: TRBV14
CDR3aa: CASSQVGTGPYEQYF

v_gene: TRBV7-2
CDR3aa: CASSISRQINQPQHF

v_gene: TRBV9
CDR3aa: CASSGGGDVLGTRMNTEAFF

v_gene: TRBV4-1
CDR3aa: CASSQPKETYEQYF

v_gene: TRBV5-4
CDR3aa: CASSAGGAQETQYF

v_gene: TRBV6-5
CDR3aa: CASRTGQVSQPQHF

v_gene: TRBV7-9
CDR3aa: CASTSGGAGMNTEAFF

v_gene: TRBV19
CDR3aa: CASSMGVIYEQYF

v_gene: TRBV3-1/TRBV3-2
CDR3aa: CASSLSVGPLHF

v_gene: TRBV7-9
CDR3aa: CATTAYSNQPQHF

v_gene: TRBV28
CDR3aa: CASTEVSPGTVYGYTF

v_gene: TRBV29-1
CDR3aa: CSVDPEGIGEAFF

v_gene: TRBV28
CDR3aa: CASLGRGSSEAFF

v_gene: TRBV29-1
CDR3aa: CSVEDRNTIYF

v_gene: TRBV7-8
CDR3aa: CASSSDRQETQYF

v_gene: TRBV3-1/TRBV3-2
CDR3aa: CASSDPGASPLHF

v_gene: TRBV7-2
CDR3aa: CASSPGQGRGTRELFF

v_gene: TRBV6-5
CDR3aa: CASSYREQASGYTF

v_gene: TRBV29-1
CDR3aa: CSVDQGNTEAFF

v_gene: TRBV28
CDR3aa: CASSLSSGGYEQYF

v_gene: TRBV7-2
CDR3aa: CASRQTGGVSYEQYF

v_gene: TRBV3-1/TRBV3-2
CDR3aa: CASSQIRGTGRHYGYTF

v_gene: TRBV29-1
CDR3aa: CSVEWGGNTEAFF

v_gene: TRBV7-2
CDR3aa: CASSSGETQYF

v_gene: TRBV11-2
CDR3aa: CASRVATEAFF

v_gene: TRBV10-3
CDR3aa: CAISESPGSGANVLTF

v_gene: TRBV5-1
CDR3aa: CASSLGLAGAYNEQFF

v_gene: TRBV6-5
CDR3aa: CASLDRTFSGNTIYF

v_gene: TRBV30
CDR3aa: CAWSGAGRGAQHF

v_gene: TRBV7-9
CDR3aa: CASSPTGSSYNSPLHF

v_gene: TRBV6-2/TRBV6-3
CDR3aa: CASSIGQAIKDEQFF

v_gene: TRBV20-1
CDR3aa: CSASTNSGSNYNEQFF

v_gene: TRBV11-2
CDR3aa: CASSLGPSPVDEQFF

v_gene: TRBV6-6
CDR3aa: CASSIDGAFNTIYF

v_gene: TRBV6-4
CDR3aa: CASSDSRGGAAEAFF

v_gene: TRBV4-2
CDR3aa: CASSLTLGGSGNTIYF

v_gene: TRBV10-3
CDR3aa: CAISKDRGNTEAFF

v_gene: TRBV5-5
CDR3aa: CASSRRWDRDYEQYF

v_gene: TRBV7-9
CDR3aa: CASSLVIGGANTEAFF